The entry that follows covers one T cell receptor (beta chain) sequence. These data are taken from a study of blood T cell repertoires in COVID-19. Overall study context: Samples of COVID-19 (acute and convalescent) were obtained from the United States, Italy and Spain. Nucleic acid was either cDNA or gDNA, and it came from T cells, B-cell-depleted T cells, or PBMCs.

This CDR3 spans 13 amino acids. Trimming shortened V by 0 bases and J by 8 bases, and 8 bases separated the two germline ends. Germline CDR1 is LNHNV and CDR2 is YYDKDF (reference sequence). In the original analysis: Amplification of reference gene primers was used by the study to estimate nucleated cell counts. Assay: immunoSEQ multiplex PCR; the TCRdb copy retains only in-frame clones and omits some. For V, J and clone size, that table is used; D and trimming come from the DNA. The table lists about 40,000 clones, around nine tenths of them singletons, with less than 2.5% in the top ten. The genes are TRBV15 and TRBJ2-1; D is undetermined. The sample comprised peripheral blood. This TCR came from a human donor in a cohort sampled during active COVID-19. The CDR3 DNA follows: TGTGCCACCAGCAGAGATCTAAGCGATGAGCAGTTCTTC. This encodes CATSRDLSDEQFF.